A single sample is the source of the 29 T cell receptor beta chains below, sequenced in a study of shared clonotypes between healthy human individuals. Libraries were prepared by immunoSEQ multiplex PCR; TCRdb keeps only in-frame clonotypes and omits some of them. The sample consists of about 820,000 clones, about 92% of them appearing once. Terminally differentiated effector memory CD45RA+ cells were excluded from the naive CD8 cells, which were CD45RO-negative and positively selected for CCR7. Sequenced material: naive CD8+ T cells sorted from blood. These receptors were collected from a man aged 25 to 40 in good health.

The chain has TRBV5-4 and TRBJ2-3, with D possibly TRBD1 on 6 matching bases. Germline lookup yields CDR1 SGHNT and CDR2 YYREEE (reference sequence). V was trimmed by 1 base and J by 0 bases, leaving 15 bases between them. CDR3 length: 17 residues. This CDR3 reads CASSLTGLGPSTDTQYF. DNA for the CDR3: TGTGCCAGCAGCTTGACAGGGTTAGGACCAAGCACAGATACGCAGTATTTT.

The chain joins TRBV4-1 to TRBJ2-2, with 8 positions matching TRBD2. Unmatched junction bases numbered 8, after V lost 4 bases and J lost 4 bases. The CDR3 consists of 16 residues. Per germline, CDR1 MGHRA and CDR2 YSYEKL. In DNA, the CDR3 is TGCGCCAGCAGCCTCAGAGCGGGAGCGGCCACCGGGGAGCTGTTTTTT. Protein sequence: CASSLRAGAATGELFF.

The V call is TRBV9, the J call TRBJ2-3; possibly TRBD2 for D (6 bases). Trimming left V 3 bases short and J 0 bases short, with 11 bases between. The CDR3 extends over 15 amino acids. Germline V CDR1 and CDR2: SGDLS, YYNGEE. CDR3 region: CASSASTSSTDTQYF. DNA for the CDR3: TGTGCCAGCAGCGCGTCGACTAGTAGCACAGATACGCAGTATTTT.

The chain carries TRBV4-1 and TRBJ2-1; perhaps TRBD1 as D (7 bases). Germline V CDR1 and CDR2: MGHRA, YSYEKL. This CDR3 has 15 residues. Trimming stripped 8 bases from V and 4 bases from J, with 18 bases between. CDR3 sequence (DNA): TGCGCCAGCGGGCCAGAGCAGGGGGGTTACAATGAGCAGTTCTTC. This codes for CASGPEQGGYNEQFF.

The CDR3 reads CSVVGLAGRSQETQYF. The CDR3 region has the DNA TGCAGCGTTGTAGGACTAGCGGGAAGGAGCCAAGAGACCCAGTACTTC. V usage is TRBV29-1 and J usage is TRBJ2-5, with 12 bases lining up with TRBD2. The CDR3 consists of 16 residues. V was pared by 4 bases and J by 1 base, with 7 bases of the junction left unmatched. Germline CDR1 is SQVTM and CDR2 is ANQGSEA.

The J gene is TRBJ1-1, the V gene TRBV2; D gene unclear. This CDR3 is built from 14 residues. CDR1 is SNHLY, CDR2 FYNNEI, per germline. Trimming shortened V by 6 bases and J by 1 base, and 12 bases separated the two germline ends. Here the CDR3 DNA reads TGTGCCAGCAGACTCGACACGCAGAACACTGAAGCTTTCTTT. Translating it yields CASRLDTQNTEAFF.

The CDR3, as DNA: TGTGCCAGCAACGGACAGGGGAAAGAGACCCAGTACTTC. Translated: CASNGQGKETQYF. The chain couples TRBV11-2 to TRBJ2-5; TRBD1 matches at 9 bases. The CDR3 covers 13 residues. Germline V gives CDR1 SGHAT, CDR2 FQNNGV. Trimming at V came to 7 bases and at J to 3 bases, leaving 3 bases not matched to a gene.

The gene calls are TRBV15 and TRBJ1-4; D may be TRBD1 (6 bases). V lost 0 bases and J 5 bases, leaving 13 bases between the germline ends. The CDR3 loop spans 16 amino acids. CDR1 and CDR2 from the germline V gene are LNHNV and YYDKDF (reference sequence). The CDR3 sequence is CATSREPDRNNEKLFF. CDR3 nucleotide sequence: TGTGCCACCAGCAGAGAACCAGACAGGAACAATGAAAAACTGTTTTTT.

This rearrangement joins TRBV4-2 to TRBJ2-2, with 10 nucleotides matching TRBD1. V lost 5 bases and J lost 5; bases outside the gene matches: 5. The CDR3 spans 15 residues. Germline V gene data show CDR1 as LGHNA and CDR2 as YNFKEQ. The CDR3 protein is CASSTRDRGTGELFF. For the CDR3, the DNA is TGTGCCAGCAGCACCCGGGACAGGGGTACCGGGGAGCTGTTTTTT.

This chain connects TRBV7-9 to TRBJ2-3; 13 bases agree with TRBD2. The V gene end was trimmed by 5 bases and the J gene end by 4 bases; junction bases not matched to a gene: 6. Germline CDR1 reads SEHNR; CDR2 reads FQNEAQ (reference sequence). The CDR3 runs 16 residues. CDR3 sequence reads: CASSPRTSGSSDTQYF. CDR3 DNA sequence: TGTGCCAGCAGCCCACGGACTAGCGGGAGCTCAGATACGCAGTATTTT.

The chain links TRBV15 to TRBJ2-5; D possibly corresponds to TRBD1 (5 bases). Germline V CDR1 and CDR2: LNHNV, YYDKDF (reference sequence). With 8 bases removed from V and 0 bases from J, the gap between germline ends came to 16 bases. The CDR3 sequence is 15 residues long. CDR3 in amino acids: CATAGFAKDQETQYF. CDR3 nucleotide sequence: TGTGCCACCGCAGGGTTCGCCAAGGACCAAGAGACCCAGTACTTC. Full variable domain (missing parts from reference TRBV15 and TRBJ2-5): DAMVIQNPRYQVTQFGKPVTLSCSQTLNHNVMYWYQQKSSQAPKLLFHYYDKDFNNEADTPDNFQSRRPNTSFCFLDIRSPGLGDTAMYLCATAGFAKDQETQYFGPGTRLLVL.

The chain recombines TRBV29-1 with TRBJ2-1, with 9 positions matching TRBD2. This CDR3 has 16 amino acids. Germline V CDR1 and CDR2: SQVTM, ANQGSEA. After removal of 1 base from V and 4 bases from J, the junction contained 8 bases not matched to a gene. The CDR3 DNA reads TGCAGCGTTGAAGGGCCAGCGGGAGGCTTGTACAATGAGCAGTTCTTC. Residues: CSVEGPAGGLYNEQFF.

The rearrangement joins TRBV12-5 to TRBJ2-2; 9 bases agree with TRBD2. The ends lost 1 base at V and 0 bases at J; junction bases unmatched: 9. The CDR3 length is 19 residues. Germline-derived CDR1 and CDR2 are LGHNT and FRNRAP. The CDR3, as DNA: TGTGCTAGTGGTTTGGACATAGCGGGAGTTGGTCCGAACACCGGGGAGCTGTTTTTT. Amino acids: CASGLDIAGVGPNTGELFF.

This rearrangement joins TRBV11-3 to TRBJ2-7, with 8 bases fitting TRBD1. CDR3 length equals 15 residues. V lost 5 bases, J lost 0 bases, and 6 bases stayed unmatched. Germline V gives CDR1 SGHNT, CDR2 YENEEA. CDR3 bases: TGTGCCAGCAGCCCTCGACAGGGGAGCTCCTACGAGCAGTACTTC. It translates to CASSPRQGSSYEQYF.

Notes on this clone: In the same sample, other DNA sequences code for this CDR3. The chain links TRBV9 to TRBJ2-5; either TRBD1 or TRBD2 may fit D (5 bases each). The CDR3 covers 15 residues. V was shortened by 0 bases and J by 0 bases, with 9 bases between the two germline ends. Germline V gene data show CDR1 as SGDLS and CDR2 as YYNGEE. The CDR3, as DNA: TGTGCCAGCAGCGTAGGGGGGACGGACCAAGAGACCCAGTACTTC. Residues: CASSVGGTDQETQYF.

This chain links TRBV27 with TRBJ2-7; D perhaps matches TRBD1 (5 bases). The CDR3 is 13 residues long. The germline CDR1 and CDR2 sequences are MNHEY and SMNVEV (reference sequence). V gave up 3 bases and J gave up 6 bases, with 12 bases separating them. CDR3 amino acids: CASSFDSPFEQYF. In DNA form, the CDR3 reads TGTGCCAGCAGTTTCGACAGCCCTTTCGAGCAGTACTTC.

V gene TRBV4-1 combines with J gene TRBJ2-1, with 10 nucleotides matching TRBD2. Germline loops: CDR1 MGHRA, CDR2 YSYEKL. With 1 base clipped from V and 6 bases from J, the junction kept 6 bases outside the gene matches. CDR3 length: 16 amino acids. The CDR3 protein is CASSQAPGLASNEQFF. The CDR3 nucleotides read TGCGCCAGCAGCCAAGCTCCGGGACTAGCGTCCAATGAGCAGTTCTTC.

For this clone: Other DNA sequences in this specimen translate into the identical CDR3. The chain employs TRBV27 and TRBJ2-1, with D possibly TRBD1 on 6 matching bases. The germline V gene has CDR1 MNHEY and CDR2 SMNVEV (reference sequence). The V gene lost 6 bases and the J gene lost 0 bases, with 9 bases spanning the gap. This CDR3 spans 14 amino acids. The CDR3 DNA reads TGTGCCAGCAGCTCAGGGGACTCCTACAATGAGCAGTTCTTC. Protein product: CASSSGDSYNEQFF.

The J gene is TRBJ2-1, the V gene TRBV29-1; the D gene is possibly TRBD2 (5 bases). CDR3 length equals 15 residues. The ends were cut back, 2 bases at V and 15 bases at J, with 26 bases in the middle. Per germline, CDR1 SQVTM and CDR2 ANQGSEA. The CDR3 loop is CSVEFRDYEFPIAFF. DNA for the CDR3: TGCAGCGTTGAATTTCGTGACTATGAATTTCCTATTGCGTTCTTC.

The chain uses TRBV5-6 and TRBJ2-3; no clear D gene. V was cut by 1 base and J by 6 bases, with 6 bases left in between. CDR3 length equals 12 residues. Germline CDR1 reads SGHDT; CDR2 reads YYEEEE. The CDR3 DNA reads TGTGCCAGCAGCTTGAACGGTGATACGCAGTATTTT. Residues: CASSLNGDTQYF.

This chain joins TRBV10-1 and TRBJ2-1; TRBD2 agrees at 11 bases. CDR1 is WNHNN and CDR2 is SYGVQD in the germline V gene (reference sequence). With 4 bases clipped from V and 0 bases from J, the junction kept 11 bases outside the gene matches. CDR3 length: 19 residues. This CDR3 reads CASSGVLAGDPSSYNEQFF. CDR3 DNA sequence: TGCGCCAGCAGTGGGGTACTAGCGGGAGACCCTAGCTCCTACAATGAGCAGTTCTTC.

The genes are TRBV5-1 and TRBJ2-1, with TRBD1 as a possible D gene (6 bases). The CDR3 covers 15 residues. From germline, CDR1 is SGHRS and CDR2 YFSETQ. The V and J ends lost 6 bases and 7 bases respectively, with 20 bases between them. CDR3 protein: CASTQGSGVSNEQFF. CDR3 DNA sequence: TGCGCCAGCACCCAGGGTTCAGGGGTGTCAAATGAGCAGTTCTTC.

The J gene is TRBJ2-5, the V gene TRBV7-9; 10 nucleotides align to TRBD2. The CDR3 runs 16 residues. From germline, CDR1 is SEHNR and CDR2 FQNEAQ (reference sequence). V lost 3 bases to trimming and J lost 2 bases; unmatched junction nucleotides: 6. The DNA for the CDR3 is TGTGCCAGCAGCTTTAACAGCGGGAGGGTTCAAGAGACCCAGTACTTC. Residues: CASSFNSGRVQETQYF.

The chain uses TRBV6-6 and TRBJ2-5; D perhaps matches TRBD1 (6 bases). Germline loops: CDR1 MNHNY, CDR2 SVGAGI (reference sequence). The CDR3 loop spans 15 amino acids. Between the trimmed V and J ends, which lost 6 bases and 4 bases, there was a span of 18 bases. The CDR3 sequence is CASSDLQGQVETQYF. Here the CDR3 DNA reads TGTGCCAGCAGCGACTTACAGGGCCAGGTAGAGACCCAGTACTTC.

The chain carries TRBV19 and TRBJ2-7; D ambiguous. The CDR3 is 14 amino acids. Per germline, CDR1 LNHDA and CDR2 SQIVND (reference sequence). V was clipped by 7 bases and J by 1 base, with 14 bases between them. The CDR3: CASTDTSHSYEQYF. The CDR3 DNA is TGTGCCAGTACCGATACATCCCATTCCTACGAGCAGTACTTC.

The rearrangement links TRBV10-3 to TRBJ2-7; no clear D gene. The V gene lost 10 bases and the J gene lost 3 bases, with 19 bases spanning the gap. This CDR3 region has 14 residues. Germline V gene sequence: CDR1 ENHRY, CDR2 SYGVKD. CDR3 amino acids: CATADPKEIYEQYF. The CDR3 coding sequence is TGTGCCACCGCGGATCCCAAGGAGATCTACGAGCAGTACTTC.

The V gene is TRBV7-9, the J gene TRBJ2-1, with D unresolved. Germline V gene sequence: CDR1 SEHNR, CDR2 FQNEAQ (reference sequence). Trimming removed 1 base at V and 0 bases at J, with 10 bases between. This CDR3 has 16 amino acids. The CDR3 nucleotides read TGTGCCAGCAGCTTAGAGCCCCGGACCTCCTACAATGAGCAGTTCTTC. This sequence encodes CASSLEPRTSYNEQFF.

The table lists this clone with a count of one. The chain employs TRBV18 and TRBJ2-1, with TRBD1 matching over 8 bases. The CDR3 loop spans 15 amino acids. Germline V CDR1 and CDR2: KGHSH, LQKENI. With 1 base clipped from V and 7 bases from J, the junction kept 6 bases outside the gene matches. In DNA form, the CDR3 reads TGTGCCAGCTCACCACTCGGACAGGGTTTGAATGAGCAGTTCTTC. This sequence encodes CASSPLGQGLNEQFF.

V and J are TRBV27 and TRBJ2-7; TRBD1 or TRBD2 may be the D gene (5 bases each). Germline CDR1 is MNHEY and CDR2 is SMNVEV (reference sequence). This CDR3 region has 15 residues. V lost 2 bases and J lost 3, with 14 bases in between. CDR3 bases: TGTGCCAGCAGTTTAGGGGGAAATCAGCTCTACGAGCAGTACTTC. Translating it yields CASSLGGNQLYEQYF.